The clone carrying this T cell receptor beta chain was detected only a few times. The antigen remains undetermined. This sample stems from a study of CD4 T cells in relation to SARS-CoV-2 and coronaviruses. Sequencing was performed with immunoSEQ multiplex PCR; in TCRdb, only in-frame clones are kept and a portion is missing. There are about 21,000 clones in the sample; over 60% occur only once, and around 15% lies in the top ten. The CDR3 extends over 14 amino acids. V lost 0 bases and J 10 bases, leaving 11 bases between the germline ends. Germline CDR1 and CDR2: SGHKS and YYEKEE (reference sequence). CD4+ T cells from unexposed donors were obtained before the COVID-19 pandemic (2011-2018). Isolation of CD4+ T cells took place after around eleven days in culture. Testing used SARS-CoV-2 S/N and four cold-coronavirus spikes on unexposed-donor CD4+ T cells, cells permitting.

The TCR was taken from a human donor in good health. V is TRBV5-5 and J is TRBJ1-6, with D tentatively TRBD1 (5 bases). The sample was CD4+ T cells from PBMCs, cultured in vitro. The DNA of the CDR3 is TGTGCCAGCAGCTTGGAGGCAGGGTTGTCACCCCTCCACTTT. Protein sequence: CASSLEAGLSPLHF.